These 28 T cell receptor beta chains came from one sample sequenced in a study of graft-versus-host responses after intestinal transplantation. Produced via immunoSEQ multiplex PCR; TCRdb's table is partial and in-frame only. The sample holds some 8,700 clones; around 33% are singletons and the top ten take about 5%. The material sequenced was alloreactive CD4+ T cells from a mixed lymphocyte reaction culture, taken before intestinal transplant. The subset here: CFSE-low proliferating T cells sorted from roughly 6-day pre-transplant mixed lymphocyte reaction (GvH or HvG direction). The receptor set was obtained from a human patient who received an intestinal transplant.

The rearrangement joins TRBV6-5 to TRBJ2-7; 7 positions match TRBD1. Germline V gene sequence: CDR1 MNHEY, CDR2 SVGAGI. V was clipped by 0 bases and J by 2 bases; unmatched bases: 4. There are 15 residues in the CDR3. CDR3 in amino acids: CASSYSRQGTYEQYF. CDR3 bases: TGTGCCAGCAGTTACTCCCGACAGGGAACCTACGAGCAGTACTTC.

This clone has just a few counts. The rearrangement links TRBV7-9 to TRBJ2-1, with 9 bases aligning to TRBD1. Germline CDR1 reads SEHNR; CDR2 reads FQNEAQ (reference sequence). The CDR3 is 14 amino acids. Trimming cost V 3 bases and J 4 bases; bases outside gene matches: 1. CDR3 sequence (DNA): TGTGCCAGCAGCTTGGGACAGGGTTACAATGAGCAGTTCTTC. Encoded protein: CASSLGQGYNEQFF. The full variable domain, with the rest looked up from reference TRBV7-9 and TRBJ2-1, is DTGVSQNPRHKITKRGQNVTFRCDPISEHNRLYWYRQTLGQGPEFLTYFQNEAQLEKSRLLSDRFSAERPKGSFSTLEIQRTEQGDSAMYLCASSLGQGYNEQFFGPGTRLTVL.

The chain's CDR3 is CASSSNYEQYF. The CDR3, as DNA: TGCGCCAGCAGCTCTAACTACGAGCAGTACTTC. The chain combines TRBV5-1 with TRBJ2-7, with D unclear. With 3 bases removed from V and 3 bases from J, the gap between germline ends came to 4 bases. CDR3 size: 11 residues. CDR1 is SGHRS and CDR2 is YFSETQ in the germline V gene.

By sample share, this clone is medium-sized. The J gene is TRBJ2-3, the V gene TRBV4-1; possible D gene TRBD2, 6 bases. The CDR3 extends over 16 amino acids. CDR1 and CDR2 (germline): MGHRA, YSYEKL. V lost 5 bases and J lost 3, with 18 bases in between. As DNA, the CDR3 is TGCGCCAGCAGCTTTTCTCCGTTGGGGGGTACAGATACGCAGTATTTT. This codes for CASSFSPLGGTDTQYF.

This clone was seen a few times. The chain is built from TRBV4-1 and TRBJ2-7, with a possible D match to TRBD1 (6 bases). Trimming stripped 2 bases from V and 0 bases from J, with 14 bases between. Germline V gives CDR1 MGHRA, CDR2 YSYEKL. The CDR3 extends over 16 amino acids. CDR3 residues: CASSQFWTVNSYEQYF. The CDR3 DNA reads as TGCGCCAGCAGCCAATTCTGGACAGTTAACTCCTACGAGCAGTACTTC.

This clone was seen only once. The CDR3 bases are TGTGCCAGCAGCACGATGAAGTGGGGTAGCGGGAGCTCCTACAATGAGCAGTTCTTC. Translated: CASSTMKWGSGSSYNEQFF. This sequence joins TRBV28 and TRBJ2-1, with TRBD2 matching over 9 bases. The CDR3 has 19 residues. V lost 6 bases, J lost 0 bases, and 15 bases stayed unmatched. Per the germline V gene, CDR1 is MDHEN and CDR2 is SYDVKM.

CDR3: CASSLGDRVVGKNIQYF. CDR3 DNA sequence: TGTGCCAGCAGTTTGGGGGACAGGGTGGTTGGCAAAAACATTCAGTACTTC. The J gene is TRBJ2-4, the V gene TRBV28, with 9 bases fitting TRBD1. CDR3 length equals 17 residues. CDR1 and CDR2 from the germline V gene are MDHEN and SYDVKM. V shed 3 bases and J 3 bases; nucleotides not matched to a gene: 9.

This clone is deemed medium-sized. The chain links TRBV5-1 to TRBJ2-7; D might be TRBD1 (6 bases). Between the trimmed V and J ends, which lost 0 bases and 3 bases, there was a span of 13 bases. Germline-derived CDR1 and CDR2 are SGHRS and YFSETQ. The CDR3 is 15 amino acids. CDR3 residues: CASSLAPGHLYEQYF. CDR3 in DNA: TGCGCCAGCAGCTTGGCCCCGGGACACCTCTACGAGCAGTACTTC.

This chain links TRBV5-4 with TRBJ2-1, with 7 bases lining up with TRBD1. The CDR3 has 16 amino acids. The V segment lost 0 bases and the J segment 5 bases; nucleotides outside the gene matches: 8. Germline V gene data show CDR1 as SGHNT and CDR2 as YYREEE (reference sequence). The CDR3: CASSLARAGGNNEQFF. CDR3 DNA: TGTGCCAGCAGCTTGGCCCGGGCAGGGGGTAACAATGAGCAGTTCTTC.

Details on this clone: Other nucleotide sequences from this sample produce the same CDR3. The chain combines TRBV5-1 with TRBJ2-1; 7 bases align to TRBD2. The germline CDR1 and CDR2 sequences are SGHRS and YFSETQ. CDR3 length: 16 residues. The V and J ends lost 2 bases and 7 bases, in that order; junction bases with no gene match: 12. CDR3 sequence reads: CASSFLSGSLYNEQFF. CDR3 nucleotides: TGCGCCAGCAGCTTTCTTAGCGGGTCTTTATATAATGAGCAGTTCTTC. The complete variable domain, with remaining parts taken from reference TRBV5-1 and TRBJ2-1, reads KAGVTQTPRYLIKTRGQQVTLSCSPISGHRSVSWYQQTPGQGLQFLFEYFSETQRNKGNFPGRFSGRQFSNSRSEMNVSTLELGDSALYLCASSFLSGSLYNEQFFGPGTRLTVL.

The J gene is TRBJ2-1, the V gene TRBV5-4; 7 positions agree with TRBD1. This CDR3 has 15 amino acids. In germline, CDR1 is SGHNT, CDR2 YYREEE (reference sequence). The J segment lost 0 bases and the V segment lost 2 bases, leaving 2 bases of the junction unmatched. CDR3 sequence: CASSLTGASYNEQFF. CDR3 bases: TGTGCCAGCAGCTTAACAGGGGCCTCCTACAATGAGCAGTTCTTC.

In regard to this clone: One end of the junction fails to match germline, which may point to a read error. The genes are TRBV4-1 and TRBJ2-1; 12 bases are shared with TRBD2. The V gene's germline CDR1 is MGHRA and CDR2 YSYEKL. This CDR3 region has 17 residues. The CDR3: CASSQDLAGGRYNEQFF. As DNA, the CDR3 is TGCGCCAGCAGTCAAGATCTAGCGGGAGGGCGGTACAATGAGCAGTTCTTC.

The chain employs TRBV19 and TRBJ1-5; no clear D gene. This CDR3 has 12 amino acids. V lost 7 bases to trimming and J lost 3 bases, with 7 bases between them. Looked up from germline, CDR1 is LNHDA and CDR2 is SQIVND (reference sequence). The CDR3 region is CASTRNNQPQHF. The CDR3 DNA sequence: TGTGCCAGTACGCGTAACAATCAGCCCCAGCATTTT.

This clone is medium-sized (0.01 to 0.1%). The rearrangement uses TRBV5-6 and TRBJ2-7; weak D call: TRBD2 (6 bases). The CDR3 loop spans 15 amino acids. Trimming removed 4 bases at V and 2 bases at J, with 16 bases between. Germline V lookup: CDR1 SGHDT, CDR2 YYEEEE. CDR3 coding DNA: TGTGCCAGCAGCCGGGGGACGCCGGGTACCTACGAGCAGTACTTC. It encodes CASSRGTPGTYEQYF.

The chain recombines TRBV9 with TRBJ2-1, with D possibly TRBD2 on 5 matching bases. CDR1 and CDR2 from the germline V gene are SGDLS and YYNGEE. V dropped 3 bases and J dropped 2 bases, with 12 bases sitting between them. CDR3 length: 15 amino acids. The CDR3 DNA follows: TGTGCCAGCAGCGCTTCGGAGGCACCCTACAATGAGCAGTTCTTC. It translates to CASSASEAPYNEQFF.

There are a few counts of this clone. The CDR3 sequence is CASRGTNKNIQYF. The DNA for the CDR3 is TGTGCCAGTAGGGGGACTAACAAAAACATTCAGTACTTC. The rearrangement joins TRBV19 to TRBJ2-4, with 7 positions matching TRBD2. CDR1 is LNHDA and CDR2 is SQIVND in the germline V gene (reference sequence). V dropped 6 bases and J dropped 3; count of bases not matched to a gene: 2. The CDR3 length is 13 residues.

The chain recombines TRBV5-1 with TRBJ2-2, with 10 bases matching TRBD1. J gave up 3 bases and V 4 bases, and 6 bases lay outside the gene matches. Germline loops: CDR1 SGHRS, CDR2 YFSETQ. The CDR3 totals 16 residues. CDR3 sequence reads: CASSKGTGAHTGELFF. The CDR3 coding sequence is TGCGCCAGCAGCAAGGGGACAGGGGCGCACACCGGGGAGCTGTTTTTT.

This clone was seen a handful of times. A far larger clone is off by one base, so a read error is likely. The CDR3 loop reads CASSLGGPTTVYEQYF. The CDR3 nucleotides are TGTGCCAGCAGCTTGGGCGGGCCAACTACTGTCTACGAGCAGTACTTC. The J gene is TRBJ2-7, the V gene TRBV5-6; possible D gene TRBD2, 5 bases. Trimming took off 0 bases at V and 3 bases at J, with 16 bases between the two ends. CDR1 and CDR2 from the germline V gene are SGHDT and YYEEEE. This CDR3 is built from 16 residues.

This clone occurred a few times. V gene TRBV7-8 combines with J gene TRBJ1-5; D gene uncertain. Looked up from germline, CDR1 is SGHVS and CDR2 is FQNEAQ. This CDR3 contains 14 residues. V was clipped by 7 bases and J by 3 bases, with 13 bases between them. In DNA, the CDR3 is TGTGCCAGCACCATATCGGGGTTCAATCAGCCCCAGCATTTT. This gives the protein CASTISGFNQPQHF.

This clone appeared a few times. The rearrangement links TRBV29-1 to TRBJ2-1; the D gene is possibly TRBD2 (5 bases). V was shortened by 6 bases and J by 4 bases, with 16 bases between the two germline ends. The CDR3 runs 14 residues. The germline V gene encodes CDR1 SQVTM and CDR2 ANQGSEA. The CDR3 is CSVPPGKGYNEQFF. The CDR3 DNA is TGCAGCGTACCGCCCGGGAAGGGTTACAATGAGCAGTTCTTC.

CDR3 region: CASSLPPGLSYTF. The CDR3 nucleotides read TGTGCCAGCAGCTTGCCTCCGGGGTTGAGCTACACCTTC. The chain has TRBV7-2 and TRBJ1-2; D gene unclear. The CDR3 has 13 residues. Germline V gene lookup returns CDR1 SGHTA and CDR2 FQGNSA. V lost 3 bases to trimming and J lost 9 bases, with 14 bases between them.

The chain joins TRBV11-2 to TRBJ1-5; no definite D call. The CDR3 length is 16 residues. Trimming removed 0 bases at V and 2 bases at J, with 11 bases between. The germline V gene encodes CDR1 SGHAT and CDR2 FQNNGV. The CDR3 nucleotides read TGTGCCAGCAGCTTAGATGGCAACCGGGGCAATCAGCCCCAGCATTTT. This translates into CASSLDGNRGNQPQHF.

In this sample, this clone turned up a few times. This chain joins TRBV5-4 and TRBJ2-7, with TRBD2 identical over 8 bases. The germline V gene encodes CDR1 SGHNT and CDR2 YYREEE (reference sequence). This CDR3 region has 14 residues. Losses at the gene ends were 1 base for V and 3 bases for J; bases not matched to a gene: 3. For the CDR3, the DNA is TGTGCCAGCAGCTTGACGAGCGGGAGCTACGAGCAGTACTTC. This encodes CASSLTSGSYEQYF.

The chain carries TRBV28 and TRBJ2-3, with TRBD2 identical over 9 bases. The CDR3 consists of 15 residues. The germline gives CDR1 MDHEN, CDR2 SYDVKM. J lost 4 bases, V lost 2 bases, and 4 bases had no gene match. CDR3 DNA: TGTGCCAGCAGTTTAGCGGGAGGGAGGCCAGATACGCAGTATTTT. Encoded protein: CASSLAGGRPDTQYF.

This clone was detected a few times. V is TRBV6-5 and J is TRBJ2-5; D is unclear. Germline-derived CDR1 and CDR2 are MNHEY and SVGAGI. Trimming removed 6 bases at V and 5 bases at J, with 7 bases between. This CDR3 contains 11 residues. CDR3 loop: CASRQRETQYF. The CDR3 DNA sequence: TGTGCCAGCAGGCAGAGGGAGACCCAGTACTTC.

The CDR3 here is CASSEEVLHVLDEQYF. The DNA of the CDR3 is TGTGCCAGCAGCGAGGAGGTACTACACGTGTTAGACGAGCAGTACTTC. The V call is TRBV21-1, the J call TRBJ2-7; TRBD2 is taken as the D call from the table, unchecked against the DNA. TRBV21-1 is reported as a pseudogene. The CDR3 covers 16 residues.

The chain carries TRBV7-9 and TRBJ2-1; maybe TRBD1 (6 bases). The V gene lost 5 bases and the J gene lost 8 bases, with 10 bases spanning the gap. The germline gives CDR1 SEHNR, CDR2 FQNEAQ (reference sequence). The CDR3 length is 12 residues. The CDR3 sequence is CASSTQGYEQFF. The CDR3 DNA is TGTGCCAGCAGCACACAGGGCTATGAGCAGTTCTTC.

This rearrangement joins TRBV20-1 to TRBJ1-1; 8 bases line up with TRBD1. With 3 bases clipped from V and 6 bases from J, the junction kept 0 bases outside the gene matches. Germline CDR1 is DFQATT and CDR2 is SNEGSKA (reference sequence). This CDR3 has 11 residues. CDR3 DNA: TGCAGTGCTAGGGACAGGGCTGAAGCTTTCTTT. Translation gives CSARDRAEAFF.